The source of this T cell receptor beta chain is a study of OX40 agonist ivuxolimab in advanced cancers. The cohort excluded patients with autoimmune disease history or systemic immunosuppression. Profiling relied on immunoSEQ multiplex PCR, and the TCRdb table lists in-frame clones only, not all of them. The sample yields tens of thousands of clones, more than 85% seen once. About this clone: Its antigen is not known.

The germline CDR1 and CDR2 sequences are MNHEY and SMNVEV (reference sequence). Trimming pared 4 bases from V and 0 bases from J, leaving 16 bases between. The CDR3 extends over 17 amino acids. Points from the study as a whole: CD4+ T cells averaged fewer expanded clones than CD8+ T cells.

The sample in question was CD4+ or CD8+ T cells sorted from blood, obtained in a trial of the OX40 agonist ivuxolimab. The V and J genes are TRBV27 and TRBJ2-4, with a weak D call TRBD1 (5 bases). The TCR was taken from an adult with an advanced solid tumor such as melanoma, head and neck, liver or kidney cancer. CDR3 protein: CASSSLRELLAKNIQYF. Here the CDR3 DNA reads TGTGCCAGCAGTTCACTCAGGGAATTACTAGCCAAAAACATTCAGTACTTC.